The 23 T cell receptor beta chains reported below all come from one sample, sequenced in a study of blood T cell repertoires in COVID-19. The assay was immunoSEQ multiplex PCR, and TCRdb's table has in-frame clones only and misses some. Here the sample spans 200,000 to 250,000 clones, roughly 86% being singletons. The sample consisted of peripheral blood. The receptor set was obtained from a woman aged 55-69 years who had recovered from COVID-19.

This chain links TRBV25-1 with TRBJ1-5, with 11 bases that match TRBD1. V lost 3 bases and J lost 5; bases outside the gene matches: 3. Germline CDR1 is MGHDK and CDR2 is SYGVNS. CDR3 length: 15 residues. In DNA form, the CDR3 reads TGTGCCAGCAGTGACCGGGACAGGGGGTATCAGCCCCAGCATTTT. Amino acid sequence: CASSDRDRGYQPQHF.

This chain connects TRBV6-2 or TRBV6-3 to TRBJ2-7; 7 bases map to TRBD1. J lost 7 bases, V lost 5 bases, and 5 bases had no gene match. The CDR3 runs 12 residues. The V gene's germline CDR1 is MNHEY and CDR2 SVGEGT. CDR3 bases: TGTGCCAGCAGTCGACAGGGCTGGGAGCAGTACTTC. It translates to CASSRQGWEQYF.

This sequence joins TRBV15 and TRBJ2-2; 9 bases are a match to TRBD1. The CDR3 is 16 residues long. Germline V CDR1 and CDR2: LNHNV, YYDKDF (reference sequence). The trim removed 3 bases at V and 6 bases at J, leaving 8 bases unmatched. The CDR3 protein is CATSRGTGIISGELFF. CDR3 nucleotides: TGTGCCACCAGCAGGGGGACAGGGATAATTTCCGGGGAGCTGTTTTTT. Full variable domain (outside the CDR3, taken from reference TRBV15 and TRBJ2-2): DAMVIQNPRYQVTQFGKPVTLSCSQTLNHNVMYWYQQKSSQAPKLLFHYYDKDFNNEADTPDNFQSRRPNTSFCFLDIRSPGLGDTAMYLCATSRGTGIISGELFFGEGSRLTVL.

This clone was detected once. The chain joins TRBV6-1 to TRBJ1-6; no firm D call. Trimming removed 6 bases at V and 3 bases at J, with 6 bases between. The CDR3 length is 13 residues. Germline CDR1 is MNHNS and CDR2 is SASEGT. This CDR3 reads CASSGIYNSPLHF. The CDR3 DNA is TGTGCCAGCAGCGGGATCTATAATTCACCCCTCCACTTT.

The chain is built from TRBV29-1 and TRBJ2-7, with 7 bases fitting TRBD1. CDR1 and CDR2 (germline): SQVTM, ANQGSEA. The V and J ends lost 6 bases and 2 bases, in that order; junction bases with no gene match: 10. CDR3 length equals 14 residues. The DNA of the CDR3 is TGCAGCGTAGCAAAGGGACAGTGGCCCTACGAGCAGTACTTC. Protein sequence: CSVAKGQWPYEQYF.

The rearrangement joins TRBV28 to TRBJ1-2; D perhaps matches TRBD1 (5 bases). This CDR3 is 13 amino acids long. Germline V gene sequence: CDR1 MDHEN, CDR2 SYDVKM. Trimming took off 7 bases at V and 4 bases at J, with 13 bases between the two ends. The CDR3 here is CASTPQASYGYTF. DNA for the CDR3: TGTGCCAGCACACCACAGGCTTCCTATGGCTACACCTTC.

The CDR3 reads CSAKGDTLGEQFF. The CDR3 DNA reads as TGCAGCGCTAAGGGGGACACCTTGGGAGAGCAGTTCTTC. The rearrangement joins TRBV29-1 to TRBJ2-1, with D perhaps matching TRBD1 (6 bases). V was pared by 7 bases and J by 10 bases, with 20 bases between. This CDR3 has 13 residues. CDR1 is SQVTM, CDR2 ANQGSEA, per germline.

This chain connects TRBV19 to TRBJ2-2, with 14 bases lining up with TRBD2. Germline V gives CDR1 LNHDA, CDR2 SQIVND (reference sequence). J gave up 7 bases and V 5 bases, and 9 bases lay outside the gene matches. The CDR3 is 17 amino acids. This CDR3 reads CASSPSTSGGAIGELFF. CDR3 bases: TGTGCCAGTAGTCCCTCGACTAGCGGGGGGGCAATCGGGGAGCTGTTTTTT.

This chain links TRBV6-5 with TRBJ2-2; 8 bases align to TRBD2. Germline CDR1 is MNHEY and CDR2 is SVGAGI. The CDR3 runs 15 residues. The V and J ends lost 6 bases and 5 bases, in that order; junction bases with no gene match: 8. The CDR3, as DNA: TGTGCCAGCAGGCCGGGACTAGTGAAAACCGGGGAGCTGTTTTTT. Translating gives CASRPGLVKTGELFF.

The chain is built from TRBV21-1 and TRBJ1-5; the table's TRBD1 call for D was not verified on the DNA. TRBV21-1 is given as a pseudogene. This CDR3 comprises 16 residues. CDR3 sequence reads: CASSRSAGTDNQPQHF. DNA of the CDR3: TGTGCCAGCAGCAGAAGCGCCGGGACAGACAATCAGCCCCAGCATTTT.

This chain joins TRBV11-1 and TRBJ2-2; D may be TRBD2 (6 bases). The V gene's germline CDR1 is SGHAT and CDR2 FQDESV (reference sequence). This CDR3 is built from 15 residues. Trimming stripped 3 bases from V and 7 bases from J, with 15 bases between. This CDR3 is CASSLGTSIFGELFF. The CDR3, as DNA: TGTGCCAGCAGCTTGGGGACTTCGATATTCGGGGAGCTGTTTTTT.

DNA for the CDR3: TGTGCCAGCAGTTGGGACAGGACTCAGACCTACGAGCAGTACTTC. Its translation is CASSWDRTQTYEQYF. The chain couples TRBV6-5 to TRBJ2-7; TRBD1 aligns across 8 bases. This CDR3 region has 15 residues. Looked up from germline, CDR1 is MNHEY and CDR2 is SVGAGI. The ends lost 4 bases at V and 2 bases at J; junction bases unmatched: 7.

The rearrangement joins TRBV5-4 to TRBJ2-3; no firm D call. Germline loops: CDR1 SGHNT, CDR2 YYREEE (reference sequence). Trimming cost V 4 bases and J 5 bases, with 14 bases left between them. This CDR3 comprises 14 residues. The CDR3: CASSPIYSRDTQYF. CDR3 nucleotides: TGTGCCAGCAGCCCCATTTACTCCCGAGATACGCAGTATTTT.

This chain connects TRBV7-2 to TRBJ1-6; TRBD1 matches at 7 bases. This CDR3 has 15 amino acids. V was clipped by 2 bases and J by 7 bases; unmatched bases: 5. CDR1 is SGHTA, CDR2 FQGNSA, per germline. CDR3: CASSLLGTANSPLHF. CDR3 nucleotides: TGTGCCAGCAGCTTACTGGGGACAGCGAATTCACCCCTCCACTTT.

The rearrangement uses TRBV9 and TRBJ2-7; D is possibly TRBD2 (6 bases). Trimming stripped 0 bases from V and 0 bases from J, with 10 bases between. CDR3 length: 15 amino acids. Germline CDR1 reads SGDLS; CDR2 reads YYNGEE. The CDR3 DNA follows: TGTGCCAGCAGCGTAGATAGCGGTAGCTCCTACGAGCAGTACTTC. This encodes CASSVDSGSSYEQYF. The full variable domain, in which reference TRBV9 and TRBJ2-7 provide the parts outside the CDR3, is DSGVTQTPKHLITATGQRVTLRCSPRSGDLSVYWYQQSLDQGLQFLIQYYNGEERAKGNILERFSAQQFPDLHSELNLSSLELGDSALYFCASSVDSGSSYEQYFGPGTRLTVT.

This clone showed up just once. The chain is built from TRBV5-1 and TRBJ2-1; 7 bases fit TRBD1. Unmatched junction bases numbered 5, after V lost 1 base and J lost 7 bases. The CDR3 is 14 residues long. Germline-derived CDR1 and CDR2 are SGHRS and YFSETQ. The CDR3 reads CASSLLQGNNEQFF. CDR3 DNA sequence: TGCGCCAGCAGCTTGTTACAGGGGAATAATGAGCAGTTCTTC.

The chain couples TRBV7-3 to TRBJ1-3; possibly TRBD1 for D (5 bases). The CDR3 length is 15 residues. V was cut by 11 bases and J by 0 bases, with 17 bases left in between. Germline assignment: CDR1 SGHTA and CDR2 FQGTGA. CDR3 protein: CAPPRARSSGNTIYF. In DNA form, the CDR3 reads TGTGCCCCCCCCAGGGCCCGGAGCTCTGGAAACACCATATATTTT.

J is TRBJ2-1 and V is TRBV27, with 10 positions matching TRBD2. V was pared by 4 bases and J by 3 bases, with 6 bases of the junction left unmatched. This CDR3 is 16 amino acids long. In germline, CDR1 is MNHEY, CDR2 SMNVEV (reference sequence). The CDR3 DNA follows: TGTGCCAGCAGTTCCCTAGCGGGGGAAGACTACAATGAGCAGTTCTTC. This sequence encodes CASSSLAGEDYNEQFF.

The gene calls are TRBV5-1 and TRBJ2-6; 7 bases agree with TRBD1. CDR1 is SGHRS and CDR2 is YFSETQ in the germline V gene. The CDR3 totals 18 residues. The J segment lost 0 bases and the V segment lost 4 bases, leaving 10 bases of the junction unmatched. CDR3 protein: CASSRRTGSFSGANVLTF. The CDR3 DNA reads as TGCGCCAGCAGCCGAAGGACAGGTTCATTCTCTGGGGCCAACGTCCTGACTTTC. The entire variable domain, with the rest obtained from reference TRBV5-1 and TRBJ2-6, is as follows: KAGVTQTPRYLIKTRGQQVTLSCSPISGHRSVSWYQQTPGQGLQFLFEYFSETQRNKGNFPGRFSGRQFSNSRSEMNVSTLELGDSALYLCASSRRTGSFSGANVLTFGAGSRLTVL.

The V call is TRBV19, the J call TRBJ2-2; D not certain. V lost 10 bases and J 6 bases, leaving 12 bases between the germline ends. This CDR3 spans 12 amino acids. Germline V gene data show CDR1 as LNHDA and CDR2 as SQIVND (reference sequence). DNA for the CDR3: TGTGCCATTATAGAGAGTTCCGGGGAGCTGTTTTTT. It codes for CAIIESSGELFF.

The chain links TRBV15 to TRBJ1-2, with 11 nucleotides matching TRBD1. The V gene's germline CDR1 is LNHNV and CDR2 YYDKDF (reference sequence). There are 16 residues in the CDR3. V gave up 2 bases and J gave up 4 bases; unmatched junction bases: 6. The CDR3 nucleotides read TGTGCCACCAGCAGAACCGGACAGGGGGCGGTCTATGGCTACACCTTC. Amino acids: CATSRTGQGAVYGYTF.

This CDR3 is CASKSDRGQETQYF. The DNA of the CDR3 is TGTGCCAGCAAGTCGGACAGGGGGCAAGAGACCCAGTACTTC. The V gene is TRBV28, the J gene TRBJ2-5; 10 bases align to TRBD1. The CDR3 consists of 14 residues. J lost 2 bases, V lost 7 bases, and 4 bases had no gene match. Germline CDR1 reads MDHEN; CDR2 reads SYDVKM. The full variable domain, with the rest looked up from reference TRBV28 and TRBJ2-5, is DVKVTQSSRYLVKRTGEKVFLECVQDMDHENMFWYRQDPGLGLRLIYFSYDVKMKEKGDIPEGYSVSREKKERFSLILESASTNQTSMYLCASKSDRGQETQYFGPGTRLLVL.

This chain connects TRBV12-3 or TRBV12-4 to TRBJ2-7, with D possibly TRBD1 on 5 matching bases. Trimming pared 5 bases from V and 3 bases from J, leaving 8 bases between. This CDR3 spans 12 amino acids. In DNA, the CDR3 is TGTGCCAGCAGTCAGACAGTCTACGAGCAGTACTTC. This translates into CASSQTVYEQYF.